This T cell receptor beta chain was documented in a study of T cell responses to AZD1222 COVID-19 vaccine. Libraries were prepared by immunoSEQ multiplex PCR; TCRdb keeps only in-frame clonotypes and omits some of them. The sample comprises some 180,000 clones, roughly nine tenths of which are singletons, and about 1.8% rests with the top ten. The length of the CDR3 is 14 residues. The V gene's germline CDR1 is SNHLY and CDR2 FYNNEI. V was trimmed by 3 bases and J by 7 bases, leaving 15 bases between them. The chain employs TRBV2 and TRBJ1-2, with D perhaps TRBD1 (5 bases). The receptor's source is an adult who received the AZD1222 COVID-19 vaccine. Material: peripheral blood, obtained 28 days after the second AZD1222 dose. The CDR3 is CASSDNIGTGGYTF. The CDR3 region has the DNA TGTGCCAGCAGTGATAATATCGGGACGGGTGGCTACACCTTC.